This TCR beta chain comes out of a study of T-cell memory formation after mild COVID-19. Study-level results: CD4/CD8 balance held among clones contracting day 15 to 85, and later expanders leaned CD4+. The study found contracting CD4+ clones mainly in CM and EM and contracting CD8+ clones in EMRA. Still unconfirmed is whether the second-wave clones peaking on day 37 recognized SARS-CoV-2.

This clonotype has a handful of counts. Its antigen remains unknown. Amplification by 5'RACE using constant-segment primers produced TCR alpha and TCR beta cDNA libraries that carried sample barcodes and UMIs. One entry per CDR3 protein results from TCRdb running MiXCR on the 5' RACE reads. The sample consists of some 130,000 distinct CDR3 sequences, more than 15% of them appearing once. Germline V gene lookup returns CDR1 MNHEY and CDR2 SVGAGI. The trim removed 7 bases at V and 8 bases at J, leaving 7 bases unmatched. The CDR3 has 13 residues. Sequencing input: PBMCs or a T cell subset sorted from them (not recorded which). This receptor was taken from a man aged 18 to 35 who had mild COVID-19 (a few samples of this study predate the infection). Cell type and time point are not known. The V and J genes are TRBV6-5 and TRBJ2-1, with 8 bases fitting TRBD2. The CDR3 sequence is CASTRGGSDEQFF. The DNA of the CDR3 is TGTGCCAGCACCCGGGGGGGCTCAGATGAGCAGTTCTTC.